The text below deals with one T cell receptor (beta chain). Its antigen is as yet unknown. This CDR3 has 15 residues. Germline loops: CDR1 MNHNS, CDR2 SASEGT. This specimen comes from a study of OX40 agonist ivuxolimab in advanced cancers. Study-level points and caveats: Which antigen the expanded peripheral T cells recognized is unknown. Expanded clones belonging to CD8+ T cells outnumbered, on average, those of CD4+. Some of the nonresponding patients also showed low levels of normalized T-cell clonal expansion.

Profiled with immunoSEQ multiplex PCR; TCRdb holds only in-frame clones, not every one. This sample carries about 60,000 clones, around 84% of them seen once, and the ten largest clones take about 27%. This chain joins TRBV6-1 and TRBJ2-5; maybe TRBD2 (5 bases). TRBJ2-7 matches the DNA end more closely, so the J call is doubtful. The TCR sequence derives from an adult with an advanced solid tumor such as melanoma, head and neck, liver or kidney cancer. This specimen was CD4+ or CD8+ T cells sorted from blood, taken in a trial of the OX40 agonist ivuxolimab. CDR3 protein: CASSVEPGSGYEQYF. The DNA of the CDR3 is TGTGCCAGCAGTGTAGAGCCGGGCAGCGGCTACGAGCAGTACTTC.